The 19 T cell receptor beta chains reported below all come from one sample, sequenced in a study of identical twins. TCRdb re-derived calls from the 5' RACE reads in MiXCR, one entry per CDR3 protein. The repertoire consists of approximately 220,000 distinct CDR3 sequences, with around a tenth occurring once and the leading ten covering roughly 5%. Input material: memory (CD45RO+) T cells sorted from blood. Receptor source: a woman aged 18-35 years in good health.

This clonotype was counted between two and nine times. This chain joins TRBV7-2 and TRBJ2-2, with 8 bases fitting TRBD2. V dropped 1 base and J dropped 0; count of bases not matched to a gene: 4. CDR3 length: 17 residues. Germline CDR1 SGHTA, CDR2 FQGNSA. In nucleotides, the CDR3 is TGTGCCAGCAGCTTAGGCCGGACTAGCCCGAACACCGGGGAGCTGTTTTTT. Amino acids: CASSLGRTSPNTGELFF. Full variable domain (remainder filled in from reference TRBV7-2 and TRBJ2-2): GAGVSQSPSNKVTEKGKDVELRCDPISGHTALYWYRQSLGQGLEFLIYFQGNSAPDKSGLPSDRFSAERTGGSVSTLTIQRTQQEDSAVYLCASSLGRTSPNTGELFFGEGSRLTVL.

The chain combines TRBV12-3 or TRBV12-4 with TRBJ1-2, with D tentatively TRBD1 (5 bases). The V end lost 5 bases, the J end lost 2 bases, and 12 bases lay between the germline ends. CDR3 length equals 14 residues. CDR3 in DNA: TGTGCCAGCAGTCTACAAGAGGGGAACTATGGCTACACCTTC. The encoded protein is CASSLQEGNYGYTF.

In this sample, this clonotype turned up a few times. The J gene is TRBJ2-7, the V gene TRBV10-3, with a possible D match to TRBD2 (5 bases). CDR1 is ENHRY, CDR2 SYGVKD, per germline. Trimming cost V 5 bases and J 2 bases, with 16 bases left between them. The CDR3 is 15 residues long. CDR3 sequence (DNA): TGTGCCATCAGTAATCCAAGGGAGACCCCCTACGAGCAGTACTTC. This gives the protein CAISNPRETPYEQYF.

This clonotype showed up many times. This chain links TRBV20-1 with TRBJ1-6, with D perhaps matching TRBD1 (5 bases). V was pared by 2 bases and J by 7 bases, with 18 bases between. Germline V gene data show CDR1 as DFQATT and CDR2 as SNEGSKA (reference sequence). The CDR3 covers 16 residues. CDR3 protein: CSARHSAGTPNSPLHF. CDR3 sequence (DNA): TGCAGTGCTAGACACTCAGCCGGGACTCCCAATTCACCCCTCCACTTT.

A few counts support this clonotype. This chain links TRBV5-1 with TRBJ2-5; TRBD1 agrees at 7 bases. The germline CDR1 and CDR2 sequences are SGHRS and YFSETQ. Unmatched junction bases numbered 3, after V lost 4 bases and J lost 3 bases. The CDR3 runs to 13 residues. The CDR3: CASSEGAKETQYF. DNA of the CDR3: TGCGCCAGCAGCGAGGGGGCAAAAGAGACCCAGTACTTC.

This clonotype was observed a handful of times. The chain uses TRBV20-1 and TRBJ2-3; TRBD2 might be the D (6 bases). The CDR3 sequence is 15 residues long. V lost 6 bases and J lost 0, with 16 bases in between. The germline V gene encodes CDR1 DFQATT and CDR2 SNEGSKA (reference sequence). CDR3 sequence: CSAPDLATSTDTQYF. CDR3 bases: TGCAGTGCGCCCGACCTAGCGACTAGCACAGATACGCAGTATTTT.

Here the CDR3 reads CASRTPGQGTFF. The DNA of the CDR3 is TGTGCCAGCAGAACACCAGGACAGGGGACTTTCTTT. This chain uses TRBV6-5 with TRBJ1-1, with TRBD1 matching 9 bases. Germline V gives CDR1 MNHEY, CDR2 SVGAGI. The CDR3 has 12 amino acids. The J segment lost 12 bases and the V segment lost 6 bases, leaving 8 bases of the junction unmatched.

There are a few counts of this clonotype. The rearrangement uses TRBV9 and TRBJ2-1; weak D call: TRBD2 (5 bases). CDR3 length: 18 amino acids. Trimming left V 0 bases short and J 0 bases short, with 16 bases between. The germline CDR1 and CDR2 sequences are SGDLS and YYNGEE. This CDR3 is CASSVAGSGFLSYNEQFF. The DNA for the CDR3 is TGTGCCAGCAGCGTAGCGGGATCGGGCTTTCTCTCCTACAATGAGCAGTTCTTC.

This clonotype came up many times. The CDR3 DNA follows: TGTGCCAGCAGCTTAGATGGAGGGACAGGGCCCTATGGCTACACCTTC. It codes for CASSLDGGTGPYGYTF. The chain joins TRBV11-2 to TRBJ1-2; 9 nucleotides align to TRBD1. Germline CDR1 SGHAT, CDR2 FQNNGV. With 0 bases clipped from V and 4 bases from J, the junction kept 6 bases outside the gene matches. This CDR3 contains 16 residues.

The CDR3 sequence: CASMRGRTGNTIYF. The CDR3, as DNA: TGTGCCAGCATGCGGGGGAGGACCGGAAACACCATATATTTT. This sequence joins TRBV12-3 or TRBV12-4 and TRBJ1-3; tentative D call: TRBD1 (5 bases). V was cut by 7 bases and J by 4 bases, with 14 bases left in between. The CDR3 sequence is 14 residues long.

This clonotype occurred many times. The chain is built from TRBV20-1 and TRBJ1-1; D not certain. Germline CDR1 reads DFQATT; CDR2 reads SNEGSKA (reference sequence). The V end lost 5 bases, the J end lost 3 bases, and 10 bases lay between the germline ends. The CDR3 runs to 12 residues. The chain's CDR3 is CSARPTHTEAFF. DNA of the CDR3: TGCAGTGCTCGGCCCACCCACACTGAAGCTTTCTTT.

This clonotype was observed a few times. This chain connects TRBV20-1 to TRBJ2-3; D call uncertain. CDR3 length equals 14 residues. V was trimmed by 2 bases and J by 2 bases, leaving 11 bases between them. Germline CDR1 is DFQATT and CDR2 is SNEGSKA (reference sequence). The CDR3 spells CSARSPRTTDTQYF. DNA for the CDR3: TGCAGTGCTAGAAGTCCAAGAACCACAGATACGCAGTATTTT.

CDR3: CASSLREQETQYF. Written as DNA, the CDR3 is TGTGCCAGCAGTTTACGGGAGCAAGAGACCCAGTACTTC. The chain is built from TRBV27 and TRBJ2-5; D may be TRBD2 (6 bases). Germline CDR1 is MNHEY and CDR2 is SMNVEV (reference sequence). The CDR3 runs 13 residues. Trimming pared 2 bases from V and 2 bases from J, leaving 6 bases between.

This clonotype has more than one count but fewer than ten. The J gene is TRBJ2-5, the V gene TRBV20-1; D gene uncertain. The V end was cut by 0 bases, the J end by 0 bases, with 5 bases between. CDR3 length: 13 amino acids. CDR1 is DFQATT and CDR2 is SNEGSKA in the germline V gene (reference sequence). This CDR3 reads CSARDGNQETQYF. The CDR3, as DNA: TGCAGTGCTAGAGACGGTAACCAAGAGACCCAGTACTTC.

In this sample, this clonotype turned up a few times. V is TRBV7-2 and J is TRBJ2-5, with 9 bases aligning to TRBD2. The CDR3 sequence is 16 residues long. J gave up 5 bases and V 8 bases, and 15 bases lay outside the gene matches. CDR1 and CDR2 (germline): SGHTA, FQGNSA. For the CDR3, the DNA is TGTGCCAGCCAACGAAATATTGCGGGAGGGCCCGAGACCCAGTACTTC. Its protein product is CASQRNIAGGPETQYF.

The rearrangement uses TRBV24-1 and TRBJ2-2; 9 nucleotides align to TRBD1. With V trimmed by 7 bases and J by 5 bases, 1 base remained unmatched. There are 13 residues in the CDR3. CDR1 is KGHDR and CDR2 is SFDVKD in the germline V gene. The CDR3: CATRGTGTGELFF. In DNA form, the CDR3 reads TGTGCCACCAGGGGGACAGGGACCGGGGAGCTGTTTTTT.

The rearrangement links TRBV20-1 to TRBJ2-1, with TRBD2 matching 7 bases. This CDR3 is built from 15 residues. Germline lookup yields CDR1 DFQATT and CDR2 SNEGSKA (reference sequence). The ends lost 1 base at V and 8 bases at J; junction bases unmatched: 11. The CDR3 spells CSARAQAGESHEQFF. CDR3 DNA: TGCAGTGCTAGAGCCCAGGCGGGAGAGAGTCATGAGCAGTTCTTC.

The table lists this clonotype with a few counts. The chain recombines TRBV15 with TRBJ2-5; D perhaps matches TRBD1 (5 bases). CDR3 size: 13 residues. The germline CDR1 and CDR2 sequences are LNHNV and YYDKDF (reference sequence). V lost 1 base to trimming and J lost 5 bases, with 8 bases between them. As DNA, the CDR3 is TGTGCCACCAGCAGAGCCAAGGGGGAGACCCAGTACTTC. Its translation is CATSRAKGETQYF.

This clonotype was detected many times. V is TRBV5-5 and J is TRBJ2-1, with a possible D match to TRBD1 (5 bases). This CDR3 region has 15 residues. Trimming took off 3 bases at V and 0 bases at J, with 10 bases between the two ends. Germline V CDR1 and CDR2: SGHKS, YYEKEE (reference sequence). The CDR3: CASSYTDSSYNEQFF. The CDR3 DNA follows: TGTGCCAGCAGCTACACCGACAGCTCCTACAATGAGCAGTTCTTC.